These 8 T cell receptor beta chains were all obtained from the same sample, sequenced in a study of blood T cells in healthy people across ages. It was with a sample-barcoded 5' primer and a J-beta primer mix that a second PCR of roughly 7 to 12 cycles was run. From the 5' RACE reads, TCRdb called clonotypes with MiXCR, one entry per CDR3 protein. This table has about 800,000 distinct CDR3 sequences, 25% appearing once. The sample was also reused in another study, on T cells of mothers and their children.

Sequenced: blood. Receptors were obtained from a boy younger than 18 in good health.

This clonotype was counted between two and nine times. The V gene is TRBV5-1, the J gene TRBJ1-4, with TRBD1 matching over 7 bases. This CDR3 comprises 14 residues. Germline V gene sequence: CDR1 SGHRS, CDR2 YFSETQ. This CDR3 reads CAPAPGRGTEKLFF. As DNA, the CDR3 is TGCGCGCCAGCACCCGGCAGGGGGACTGAAAAACTGTTTTTT.

For the CDR3, the DNA is TGTGCCAGCAGGTACTCAGGGGGCGCTTGGACTGAAGCTTTCTTT. Amino acid sequence: CASRYSGGAWTEAFF. V gene TRBV27 combines with J gene TRBJ1-1; 8 bases line up with TRBD1. With 6 bases clipped from V and 5 bases from J, the junction kept 11 bases outside the gene matches. Germline CDR1 and CDR2: MNHEY and SMNVEV (reference sequence). This CDR3 contains 15 residues.

V is TRBV14 and J is TRBJ2-7; TRBD1 agrees at 10 bases. Germline trimming cut 2 bases from V and 5 bases from J; bases unmatched to any gene: 6. CDR1 SGHDN and CDR2 FVKESK come from the germline V gene. CDR3 size: 15 residues. The CDR3 region is CASSQLGTGDHEQYF. For the CDR3, the DNA is TGTGCCAGCAGCCAACTCGGGACAGGGGACCACGAGCAGTACTTC.

This clonotype was seen only a few times. This chain joins TRBV5-1 and TRBJ1-1; unclear D gene. Germline V gives CDR1 SGHRS, CDR2 YFSETQ. The CDR3 has 15 residues. Trimming pared 2 bases from V and 3 bases from J, leaving 14 bases between. The CDR3 nucleotides read TGCGCCAGCAGCTTTGACTCCACCGGGGACACTGAAGCTTTCTTT. Protein product: CASSFDSTGDTEAFF.

This rearrangement joins TRBV20-1 to TRBJ2-1, with 9 positions matching TRBD1. The germline gives CDR1 DFQATT, CDR2 SNEGSKA (reference sequence). The junction had 7 bases not matched to a gene; V was cut back by 0 bases and J by 7 bases. This CDR3 is 15 amino acids long. The CDR3 DNA is TGCAGTGCTAGAGATGGGGGGACAGGGCTAAATGAGCAGTTCTTC. This gives the protein CSARDGGTGLNEQFF.

The chain combines TRBV20-1 with TRBJ1-2; TRBD1 matches at 10 bases. Germline V gene data show CDR1 as DFQATT and CDR2 as SNEGSKA (reference sequence). The CDR3 sequence is 16 residues long. The ends lost 6 bases at V and 1 base at J; junction bases unmatched: 11. CDR3 amino acids: CSAGAGTGDFNYGYTF. CDR3 DNA sequence: TGCAGTGCCGGGGCGGGGACAGGGGACTTTAACTATGGCTACACCTTC.

There are a few counts of this clonotype. The rearrangement joins TRBV20-1 to TRBJ2-3; 7 positions match TRBD1. The CDR3 spans 16 residues. CDR1 and CDR2 from the germline V gene are DFQATT and SNEGSKA (reference sequence). The trim removed 6 bases at V and 4 bases at J, leaving 16 bases unmatched. The CDR3 DNA reads as TGCAGTGCCGTCCTTAGTGACAGGGAAGTCCCAGATACGCAGTATTTT. It is translated as CSAVLSDREVPDTQYF.

The gene calls are TRBV6-1 and TRBJ1-5, with D possibly matching TRBD1 (6 bases). The V end was cut by 4 bases, the J end by 2 bases, with 9 bases between. CDR1 and CDR2 (germline): MNHNS, SASEGT. This CDR3 region has 14 residues. As DNA, the CDR3 is TGTGCCAGCAGTGGCCGACAGGGCAATCAGCCCCAGCATTTT. Translating gives CASSGRQGNQPQHF.